What follows are 26 T cell receptor beta chains derived from one specimen sequenced in a study of tissue T cells after allogeneic stem cell transplantation. Time point indicated: mouse harvest day 14 after allogeneic transplant. The graft held 10^6 splenic CD5+ T cells and 10^7 T-cell-depleted bone marrow cells. TCRdb's copy holds only in-frame clones and misses some; the assay was immunoSEQ multiplex PCR. The sample yields approximately 1,500 clones, under 60% seen once. Sequencing input: liver tissue. Receptors originate from a female BALB/c mouse given C57BL/6 T cells with graft-versus-host disease after an allogeneic hematopoietic cell transplant.

Comment on this clone: Gene names and germline refer to mouse. The read finishes 1 residue shy of the CDR3 end, and the germline J gene is used to complete it. The rearrangement joins TRBV15 to TRBJ2-4; 8 bases fit TRBD2. There are 15 residues in the CDR3. CDR1 is SGHND and CDR2 is FRSKSL in the germline V gene. With V trimmed by 4 bases and J by 2 bases, 5 bases remained unmatched. The CDR3 DNA, read in part, is TGTGCCAGCAGTTGGGGGGGCCGGAATCAAAACACCTTGTAC. Its protein product is CASSWGGRNQNTLY. The complete CDR3 reads CASSWGGRNQNTLYF.

The sample holds a few counts of this clone. The genes are named according to mouse. The sequence runs out 1 residue before the end of the CDR3; the remainder is reconstructed from the germline J gene. V gene TRBV12-1 combines with J gene TRBJ1-4; D not certain. The CDR3 length is 15 residues. Germline V gene sequence: CDR1 SGHSN, CDR2 HYEKVE. The ends were cut back, 1 base at V and 0 bases at J, with 8 bases in the middle. The sequenced CDR3 bases are TGTGCCAGCTCTCTTTGGCAGATTTCCAACGAAAGATTATTT. This codes for CASSLWQISNERLF. The whole CDR3 sequence is CASSLWQISNERLFF.

With regard to this clone: The germline and genes are mouse ones. The read gets to within 1 residue of the CDR3 end, and the germline J gene fills in the rest. The chain joins TRBV12-1 to TRBJ1-1; 9 nucleotides align to TRBD1. CDR1 is SGHSN and CDR2 is HYEKVE in the germline V gene. Unmatched junction bases numbered 3, after V lost 0 bases and J lost 5 bases. The CDR3 is 14 amino acids. The sequenced part of the CDR3 DNA is TGTGCCAGCTCTCTCGAGGACAGGGGTACAGAAGTCTTC. Protein sequence: CASSLEDRGTEVF. The CDR3 reads in full as CASSLEDRGTEVFF.

As concerns this clone: The germline and genes are mouse ones. The DNA ends 1 residue before the CDR3 does, and the rest of the CDR3 is filled in from the germline J gene. The rearrangement joins TRBV26 to TRBJ1-5, with D perhaps TRBD1 (5 bases). Germline lookup yields CDR1 KGHPV and CDR2 FQNQEV (reference sequence). This CDR3 is built from 13 residues. V was pared by 2 bases and J by 4 bases, with 6 bases between. The sequenced CDR3 bases are TGTGCCAGCAGTCTGGGACATAACCAGGCTCCGCTT. Its protein is CASSLGHNQAPL. The whole CDR3 is CASSLGHNQAPLF. Full variable domain (missing parts from reference TRBV26 and TRBJ1-5): NSKVIQTPRYLVKGQGQKAKMRCIPEKGHPVVFWYQQNKNNEFKFLINFQNQEVLQQIDMTEKRFSAECPSNSPCSLEIQSSEAGDSALYLCASSLGHNQAPLFGEGTRLSVL.

About this clone: Genes and germline are mouse. CDR3 amino acids: CASMGQGSERLFF. The DNA read from the CDR3 is TGTGCCAGCATGGGACAGGGGAGCGAAAGATTATTT. The V call is TRBV13-1, the J call TRBJ1-4, with TRBD1 matching over 10 bases. Coverage ceases 1 residue before the CDR3 finishes, and the germline J gene fills in the end. This CDR3 is 13 amino acids long. Germline lookup yields CDR1 NSHNY and CDR2 SYGAGN. V gave up 6 bases and J gave up 7 bases; unmatched junction bases: 3. The full variable domain, in which reference TRBV13-1 and TRBJ1-4 provide the parts outside the CDR3, is EAAVTQSPRNKVTVTGGNVTLSCRQTNSHNYMYWYRQDTGHGLRLIHYSYGAGNLRIGDVPDGYKATRTTQEDFFLLLELASPSQTSLYFCASMGQGSERLFFGHGTKLSVL.

As concerns this clone: Each gene name is a mouse one. The read ends 1 residue shy of where the CDR3 ends; the end is completed using the germline J gene. This chain uses TRBV2 with TRBJ2-4, with 8 bases aligning to TRBD2. The J segment lost 6 bases and the V segment lost 0 bases, leaving 5 bases of the junction unmatched. The V gene's germline CDR1 is LGHNA and CDR2 YSYQKL. The CDR3 has 15 residues. This CDR3 is CASSQEGGARNTLYF. CDR3 DNA, as far as it was read: TGTGCCAGCAGCCAAGAGGGGGGGGCGCGGAACACCTTGTAC. The full variable domain, its missing parts supplied by reference TRBV2 and TRBJ2-4, is DPKIIQKPKYLVAVTGSEKILICEQYLGHNAMYWYRQSAKKPLEFMFSYSYQKLMDNQTASSRFQPQSSKKNHLDLQITALKPDDSATYFCASSQEGGARNTLYFGAGTRLSVL.

In the case of this clone: The germline and genes are mouse ones. The CDR3 end lies 1 residue beyond the end of the read and is filled in from the germline J gene. The gene calls are TRBV17 and TRBJ2-4; D assignment may be TRBD1 or TRBD2 (5 bases each). V lost 2 bases, J lost 0 bases, and 6 bases lay in between. CDR1 is MNHDT, CDR2 YYDKIL, per germline. The CDR3 runs 14 residues. The CDR3 bases that were read are TGTGCTAGCAGTAGACGGGGGAGTCAAAACACCTTGTAC. Translating it yields CASSRRGSQNTLY. From start to end, the CDR3 is CASSRRGSQNTLYF. The full variable domain, completed using reference TRBV17 and TRBJ2-4, is DTTVKQNPRYKLARVGKPVNLICSQTMNHDTMYWYQKKPNQAPKLLLFYYDKILNREADTFEKFQSSRPNNSFCSLYIGSAGLEYSAMYLCASSRRGSQNTLYFGAGTRLSVL.

On this clone itself: Here the gene names and germline are mouse. The CDR3 end falls 1 residue outside the read, so it is completed with the germline J gene. The V gene is TRBV17, the J gene TRBJ2-7; D possibly matches TRBD1 or TRBD2 (5 bases each). V lost 6 bases and J lost 4, with 10 bases in between. This CDR3 spans 12 amino acids. The germline V gene has CDR1 MNHDT and CDR2 YYDKIL. The CDR3 reads CASSRRGYEQYF. Partial CDR3 DNA: TGTGCTAGCAGCAGACGGGGGTATGAACAGTAC.

About this clone: Gene names and germline match the mouse. Sequencing ends 1 residue short of the CDR3 end; the germline J gene provides the rest. V is TRBV13-3 and J is TRBJ2-5; 8 nucleotides agree with TRBD2. There are 13 residues in the CDR3. V lost 6 bases to trimming and J lost 4 bases; unmatched junction nucleotides: 4. The V gene's germline CDR1 is NNHDY and CDR2 SYVADS. Incomplete CDR3 DNA: TGTGCCAGCAAATCCTGGGGGGAAGACACCCAGTAC. As protein: CASKSWGEDTQY. In full, the CDR3 is CASKSWGEDTQYF.

A note on this clone: The listed genes are named as in mouse. The DNA read from the CDR3 is TGTGGTGCTAGGGACTCCAGGGGGCGTACAGAAGTCTTC. This encodes CGARDSRGRTEVF. The whole CDR3 reads CGARDSRGRTEVFF. This chain links TRBV20 with TRBJ1-1, with TRBD1 matching 8 bases. The read terminates 1 residue ahead of where the CDR3 ends, so the germline J gene completes it. This CDR3 region has 14 residues. Germline values: CDR1 GFQATS, CDR2 STVNSAI. J lost 5 bases, V lost 0 bases, and 5 bases had no gene match.

Regarding this clone: Gene names are the mouse ones. Read data end 1 residue before the CDR3 end; the end is taken from the germline J gene. This chain uses TRBV26 with TRBJ1-1, with a weak D call TRBD1 (6 bases). The V end was cut by 1 base, the J end by 4 bases, with 10 bases between. Germline values: CDR1 KGHPV, CDR2 FQNQEV (reference sequence). The CDR3 length is 14 residues. The CDR3 loop is CASSLWEGGTEVFF. The covered CDR3 bases are TGTGCCAGCAGTCTGTGGGAAGGGGGCACAGAAGTCTTC.

As for this clone: Gene names denote mouse genes. The observed sequence ends 1 residue before the CDR3 terminus, with the missing tail filled in from the germline J gene. The chain joins TRBV2 to TRBJ2-7; TRBD2 agrees at 12 bases. The CDR3 runs to 15 residues. Trimming cost V 3 bases and J 0 bases; bases outside gene matches: 0. Germline-derived CDR1 and CDR2 are LGHNA and YSYQKL. The CDR3 is CASSQGLGGSYEQYF. The CDR3 DNA, read in part, is TGTGCCAGCAGCCAGGGACTGGGGGGCTCCTATGAACAGTAC.

On this clone: These gene names are mouse names. The CDR3 goes on 1 residue after the read ends, and that part is filled in from the germline J gene. The genes are TRBV16 and TRBJ2-7, with TRBD1 matching over 8 bases. The CDR3 is 14 residues long. Germline V CDR1 and CDR2: SGHSA, FRNQAP. V lost 5 bases, J lost 0 bases, and 3 bases stayed unmatched. Incomplete CDR3 DNA: TGTGCAAGCAGCAGACAGGGGAGCTCCTATGAACAGTAC. It encodes CASSRQGSSYEQY. From start to end, the CDR3 is CASSRQGSSYEQYF. The full variable domain, its missing parts supplied by reference TRBV16 and TRBJ2-7, is NAGVIQTPRHKVTGKGQEATLWCEPISGHSAVFWYRQTIVQGLEFLTYFRNQAPIDDSGMPKERFSAQMPNQSHSTLKIQSTQPQDSAVYLCASSRQGSSYEQYFGPGTRLTVL.

Regarding this clone: The listed genes are named as in mouse. The CDR3 goes on 1 residue after the read ends, and that part is filled in from the germline J gene. The chain joins TRBV15 to TRBJ2-7, with TRBD2 matching over 9 bases. V lost 3 bases and J lost 0; bases outside the gene matches: 6. Germline values: CDR1 SGHND, CDR2 FRSKSL. The CDR3 is 16 residues long. The CDR3 bases that were read are TGTGCCAGCAGTTTGGGCTGGGGGGGGAGCTCCTATGAACAGTAC. Translation gives CASSLGWGGSSYEQY. The CDR3 in its entirety is CASSLGWGGSSYEQYF. Full variable domain (outside the CDR3, taken from reference TRBV15 and TRBJ2-7): DAGVTQTPRHEVAEKGQTIILKCEPVSGHNDLFWYRQTKIQGLELLSYFRSKSLMEDGGAFKDRFKAEMLNSSFSTLKIQPTEPKDSAVYLCASSLGWGGSSYEQYFGPGTRLTVL.

As concerns this clone: Gene names follow the mouse nomenclature. The DNA ends 1 residue before the CDR3 does, and the rest of the CDR3 is filled in from the germline J gene. This chain connects TRBV12-2 to TRBJ2-7; D is unclear. The CDR3 spans 11 residues. CDR1 SGHLS and CDR2 HYDKME come from the germline V gene. The germline V and J ends were trimmed by 2 bases and 3 bases, with 4 bases remaining between them. CDR3 DNA (partial): TGTGCCAGCTCTCCCCTCTATGAACAGTAC. Amino acids: CASSPLYEQY. The full CDR3 protein reads CASSPLYEQYF.

The table lists this clone with a count of one. These gene names are mouse names. Read coverage stops 1 residue before the CDR3 terminus; the germline J gene supplies the remainder. This chain uses TRBV2 with TRBJ2-3, with 7 bases fitting TRBD2. Germline V gives CDR1 LGHNA, CDR2 YSYQKL. The V segment lost 1 base and the J segment 3 bases; nucleotides outside the gene matches: 4. The CDR3 is 15 residues long. This chain's CDR3 is CASSQVWGRAETLYF. The CDR3 DNA, read in part, is TGTGCCAGCAGCCAAGTCTGGGGGAGGGCAGAAACGCTGTAT.

As to this clone: Gene names denote mouse genes. The CDR3 is cut off 1 residue early in the read; its end comes from the germline J gene. The chain joins TRBV12-2 to TRBJ2-5; no reliable D call. The CDR3 is made up of 12 amino acids. The ends were cut back, 3 bases at V and 0 bases at J, with 3 bases in the middle. Germline CDR1 is SGHLS and CDR2 is HYDKME. The CDR3 region is CASSFNQDTQYF. Partial CDR3 DNA: TGTGCCAGCTCTTTTAACCAAGACACCCAGTAC.

By sample share, this clone is hyperexpanded. Germline and genes here are mouse. The read falls 1 residue short of the CDR3 end, and the missing part is taken from the germline J gene. This chain uses TRBV13-3 with TRBJ2-7; D unclear. The CDR3 consists of 12 residues. V lost 2 bases and J lost 0, with 3 bases in between. Germline V CDR1 and CDR2: NNHDY, SYVADS. CDR3 DNA (partial): TGTGCCAGCAGTGACAACTCCTATGAACAGTAC. It translates to CASSDNSYEQY. The CDR3 as a whole reads CASSDNSYEQYF.

This clone has just one count. Germline and genes: mouse. The read terminates 1 residue ahead of where the CDR3 ends, so the germline J gene completes it. The chain uses TRBV26 and TRBJ2-4, with D possibly matching TRBD2 (6 bases). This CDR3 region has 13 residues. From germline, CDR1 is KGHPV and CDR2 FQNQEV (reference sequence). Trimming cost V 2 bases and J 5 bases, with 8 bases left between them. The covered CDR3 bases are TGTGCCAGCAGTCTGCCTGGGGTAAACACCTTGTAC. The encoded protein is CASSLPGVNTLY. The entire CDR3 sequence reads CASSLPGVNTLYF.

This clone was recorded a few times. All gene names here are mouse names. The sequence runs out 1 residue before the end of the CDR3; the remainder is reconstructed from the germline J gene. The chain has TRBV5 and TRBJ1-5; no firm D call. This CDR3 comprises 16 residues. Germline V CDR1 and CDR2: LGHNA, YNLKQL (reference sequence). Trimming took off 0 bases at V and 0 bases at J, with 9 bases between the two ends. CDR3 DNA (partial): TGTGCCAGCAGCCAAGACCGAACATATAACAACCAGGCTCCGCTT. This sequence encodes CASSQDRTYNNQAPL. The complete CDR3 protein is CASSQDRTYNNQAPLF.

For this clone: Gene names are the mouse ones. The CDR3 end is not reached by the read, which stops 1 residue before it; the germline J gene fills it in. The chain combines TRBV3 with TRBJ1-2; no reliable D call. The CDR3 is 13 amino acids. Germline values: CDR1 SNHLY, CDR2 FYNGKV (reference sequence). V was clipped by 6 bases and J by 0 bases, with 8 bases between them. Here the CDR3 reads CASSPTANSDYTF. The DNA read from the CDR3 is TGTGCCAGCAGTCCAACAGCAAACTCCGACTACACC.

With regard to this clone: Genes and germline are mouse. The CDR3 extends 1 residue past the end of the read, so its final part is completed from the germline J gene. This chain joins TRBV16 and TRBJ1-2, with no clear D. Germline assignment: CDR1 SGHSA and CDR2 FRNQAP. The CDR3 length is 14 residues. Trimming shortened V by 0 bases and J by 0 bases, and 5 bases separated the two germline ends. Incomplete CDR3 DNA: TGTGCAAGCAGCTTAGATGGAGCAAACTCCGACTACACC. It is translated as CASSLDGANSDYT. The CDR3, in full, reads CASSLDGANSDYTF.

This clone has only a few counts. The gene names given are mouse names. The observed sequence ends 1 residue before the CDR3 terminus, with the missing tail filled in from the germline J gene. The rearrangement links TRBV26 to TRBJ2-3; 8 nucleotides line up with TRBD2. This CDR3 spans 15 amino acids. CDR1 KGHPV and CDR2 FQNQEV come from the germline V gene (reference sequence). Trimming removed 0 bases from V and 3 bases from J; junction bases left unmatched: 2. CDR3 DNA, as far as it was read: TGTGCCAGCAGTCTGTCGAACTGGGGGGCAGAAACGCTGTAT. It yields the protein CASSLSNWGAETLY. The CDR3, in full, reads CASSLSNWGAETLYF.

A word on this clone: The gene names here belong to mouse. The CDR3 is cut off 1 residue early in the read; its end comes from the germline J gene. This chain connects TRBV13-3 to TRBJ2-1; possibly TRBD1 for D (7 bases). Germline V CDR1 and CDR2: NNHDY, SYVADS. This CDR3 contains 13 residues. The V and J ends lost 5 bases and 6 bases respectively, with 12 bases between them. The CDR3 bases that were read are TGTGCCAGCAGGAGGGGGCGGAGTGCTGAGCAGTTC. It translates to CASRRGRSAEQF. The whole CDR3 region reads CASRRGRSAEQFF.

As concerns this clone: Gene names follow the mouse nomenclature. The read gets to within 1 residue of the CDR3 end, and the germline J gene fills in the rest. The V gene is TRBV26, the J gene TRBJ1-3; D ambiguous. Trimming removed 2 bases from V and 0 bases from J, with 5 bases in between. CDR3 length: 14 amino acids. Germline V gives CDR1 KGHPV, CDR2 FQNQEV (reference sequence). This CDR3 is CASSLVGSGNTLYF. The CDR3 bases that were read are TGTGCCAGCAGTCTGGTGGGTTCTGGAAATACGCTCTAT.

About this clone: Gene names and germline match the mouse. The sequenced part of the CDR3 DNA is TGTGCCAGCGGTGTCTCCTATGAACAGTAC. Protein product: CASGVSYEQY. The complete CDR3 sequence is CASGVSYEQYF. This chain links TRBV13-2 with TRBJ2-7; D is uncertain. The read halts 1 residue ahead of the CDR3 end, with the missing end drawn from the germline J gene. The V end was cut by 3 bases, the J end by 0 bases, with 1 base between. This CDR3 has 11 residues. Germline values: CDR1 NNHNN, CDR2 SYGAGS (reference sequence).